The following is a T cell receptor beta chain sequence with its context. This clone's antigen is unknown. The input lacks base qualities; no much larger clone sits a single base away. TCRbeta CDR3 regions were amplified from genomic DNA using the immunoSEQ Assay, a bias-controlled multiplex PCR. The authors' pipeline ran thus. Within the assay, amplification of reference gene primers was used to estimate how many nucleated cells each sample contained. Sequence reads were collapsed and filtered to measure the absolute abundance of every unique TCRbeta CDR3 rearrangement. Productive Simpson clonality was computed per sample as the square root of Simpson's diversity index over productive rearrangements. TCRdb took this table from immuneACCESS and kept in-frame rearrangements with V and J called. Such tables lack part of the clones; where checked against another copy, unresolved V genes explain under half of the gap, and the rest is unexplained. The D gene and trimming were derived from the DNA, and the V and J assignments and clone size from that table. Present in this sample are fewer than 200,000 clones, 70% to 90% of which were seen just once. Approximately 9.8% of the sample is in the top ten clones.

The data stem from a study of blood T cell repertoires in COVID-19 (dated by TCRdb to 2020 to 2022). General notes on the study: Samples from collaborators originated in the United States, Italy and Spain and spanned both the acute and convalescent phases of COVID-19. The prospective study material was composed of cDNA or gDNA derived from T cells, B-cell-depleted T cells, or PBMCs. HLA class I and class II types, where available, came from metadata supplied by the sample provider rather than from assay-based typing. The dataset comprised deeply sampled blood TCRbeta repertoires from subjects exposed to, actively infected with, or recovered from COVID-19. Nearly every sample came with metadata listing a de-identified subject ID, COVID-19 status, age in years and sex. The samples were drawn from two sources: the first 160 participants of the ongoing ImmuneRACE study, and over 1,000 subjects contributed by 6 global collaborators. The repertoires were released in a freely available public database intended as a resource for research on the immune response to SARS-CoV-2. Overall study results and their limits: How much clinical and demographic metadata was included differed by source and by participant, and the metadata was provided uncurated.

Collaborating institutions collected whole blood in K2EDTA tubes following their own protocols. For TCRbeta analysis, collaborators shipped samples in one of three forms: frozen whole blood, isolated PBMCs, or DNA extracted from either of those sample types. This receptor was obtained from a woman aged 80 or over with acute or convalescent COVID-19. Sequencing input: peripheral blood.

The CDR3 region: CASSLGSGGFNEQFF. Here is the DNA: TGTGCCAGCAGCTTGGGCTCGGGAGGTTTCAATGAGCAGTTCTTC. This sequence uses TRBV5-4 and TRBJ2-1; 7 junctional bases match TRBD2. V loses 0 bases at its end and J loses 6 bases; junction bases beyond the gene matches: 6. Its CDR3 holds 15 amino acids, cysteine through phenylalanine. Here the CDR3 DNA is all that survives: 45 bases in frame from base 1. CDR1 and CDR2 were assigned from the germline V gene (reference sequence) as SGHNT and YYREEE. Here the CDR3 is joined to the reference TRBV5-4 and TRBJ2-1 genes, and the full variable domain is: ETGVTQSPTHLIKTRGQQVTLRCSSQSGHNTVSWYQQALGQGPQFIFQYYREEENGRGNFPPRFSGLQFPNYSSELNVNALELDDSALYLCASSLGSGGFNEQFFGPGTRLTVL.